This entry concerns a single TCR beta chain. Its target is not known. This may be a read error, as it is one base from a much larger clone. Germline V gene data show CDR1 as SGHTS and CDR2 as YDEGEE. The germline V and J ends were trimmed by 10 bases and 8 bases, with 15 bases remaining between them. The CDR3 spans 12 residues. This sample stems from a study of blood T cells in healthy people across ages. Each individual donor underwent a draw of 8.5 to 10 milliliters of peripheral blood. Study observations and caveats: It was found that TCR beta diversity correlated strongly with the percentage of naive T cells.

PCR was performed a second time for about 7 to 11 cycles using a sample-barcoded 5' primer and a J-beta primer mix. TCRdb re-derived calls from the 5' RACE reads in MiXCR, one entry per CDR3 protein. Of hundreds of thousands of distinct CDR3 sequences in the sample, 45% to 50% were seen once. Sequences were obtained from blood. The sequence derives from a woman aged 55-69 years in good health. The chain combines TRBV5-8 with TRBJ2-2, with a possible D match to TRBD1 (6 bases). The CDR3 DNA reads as TGTGCCGGCAACAGGGATCCAGGGGAGCTGTTTTTT. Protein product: CAGNRDPGELFF.